Here is one T cell receptor (beta chain) with its context. Its antigen is not identified. The PCR contained 60 Vbeta and 13 Jbeta primers. Assay used: immunoSEQ multiplex PCR; TCRdb lists only in-frame clones, some missing. The sample carries more than 90,000 clones, less than 70% recorded once. Trimming took off 2 bases at V and 0 bases at J, with 11 bases between the two ends. The CDR3 has 15 amino acids. Germline CDR1 ENHRY, CDR2 SYGVKD. This sample stems from a study of cytomegalovirus exposure and HLA in healthy donors. Broader study findings: A likely sequencing artifact accounted for one observed cluster of highly shared sequence variants. V- and J-gene trimming of TCR beta was linked (in a later analysis) to a missense DCLRE1C variant.

The material sequenced was PBMCs. The chain links TRBV10-3 to TRBJ2-7; D may be TRBD1 (6 bases). The sequence was obtained from a woman in her 30s in good health and CMV-seronegative. Here the CDR3 DNA reads TGTGCCATCAGTGAGGGTGACAGGTCCTCCTACGAGCAGTACTTC. Amino acid sequence: CAISEGDRSSYEQYF.